This T cell receptor beta chain was sequenced for a study of blood T cell repertoires in COVID-19. Study information: Sites in the United States, Italy and Spain provided acute and convalescent COVID-19 samples. T cells, B-cell-depleted T cells, or PBMCs supplied cDNA or gDNA.

This clone was counted once. Germline V gives CDR1 SGHTA, CDR2 FQGNSA. This CDR3 contains 17 residues. With V trimmed by 5 bases and J by 0 bases, 6 bases remained unmatched. The method was immunoSEQ multiplex PCR; TCRdb's version includes in-frame clones alone and lacks a portion of them. The table lists approximately 65,000 clones, about 75% of them singletons. The specimen sequenced was PBMCs or T cells enriched from blood (not recorded which). This TCR was sampled from a woman aged 60-75 years who had been exposed to COVID-19. J is TRBJ2-4 and V is TRBV7-2; 11 nucleotides agree with TRBD1. The CDR3 sequence: CASSLDGTGGAKNIQYF. In DNA form, the CDR3 reads TGTGCCAGCAGCCTAGACGGGACAGGGGGAGCCAAAAACATTCAGTACTTC.